This T cell receptor (beta chain) is drawn from a study of Graves' ophthalmopathy and Graves' hyperthyroidism. About the research overall: No progression to ophthalmopathy over 18 months defined stable hyperthyroidism.

RNA transcripts yielded amplified TCR beta CDR3 regions. The first round was an RT-PCR with HTBI primers, and the second round was a multiplex PCR. TCRdb used MiXCR to reprocess the multiplex PCR reads, holding one entry per CDR3 protein. Of roughly 1.1 million distinct CDR3 sequences in the sample, less than 45% were seen once. Unmatched junction bases numbered 8, after V lost 8 bases and J lost 3 bases. CDR3 length: 14 residues. The germline CDR1 and CDR2 sequences are LNHDA and SQIVND (reference sequence). In this sample, this clonotype turned up a few times. Certain patients, namely those with other autoimmune diseases, uncontrolled infections, pregnancy or lactation, were excluded. Diagnostic conclusions were grounded in clinical symptoms, serum thyroxine, TRAb, thyroid ultrasound and orbital computed tomography.

The TCR sequence derives from an adult man with Graves' hyperthyroidism. The sample was peripheral blood or thyroid tissue (not recorded which). The V call is TRBV19, the J call TRBJ1-2; 8 bases agree with TRBD1. CDR3 sequence reads: CASGSDRVDYGYTF. CDR3 DNA sequence: TGTGCCAGTGGGTCGGACAGGGTTGACTATGGCTACACCTTC.